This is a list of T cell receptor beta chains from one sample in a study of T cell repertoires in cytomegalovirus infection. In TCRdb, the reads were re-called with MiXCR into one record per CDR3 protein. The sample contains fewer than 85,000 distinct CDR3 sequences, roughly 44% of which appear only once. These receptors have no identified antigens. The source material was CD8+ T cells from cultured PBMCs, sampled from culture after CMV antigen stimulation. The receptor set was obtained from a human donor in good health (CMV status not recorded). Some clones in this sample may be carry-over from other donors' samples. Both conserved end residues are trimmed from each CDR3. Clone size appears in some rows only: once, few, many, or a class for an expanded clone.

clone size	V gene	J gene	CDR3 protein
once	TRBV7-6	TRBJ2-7	ASSLIRASSYEQY
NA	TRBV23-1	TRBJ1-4	ASSRQDRNEKLF
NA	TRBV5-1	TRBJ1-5	ASSFAGAENQPQH
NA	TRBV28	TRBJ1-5	ASSRARVSNQPQH
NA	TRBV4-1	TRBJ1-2	ASSQVGSGEYYGYT
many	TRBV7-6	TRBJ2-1	ASGRSKGNEQF
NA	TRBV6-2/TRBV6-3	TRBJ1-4	ASSYSQGTNEKLF
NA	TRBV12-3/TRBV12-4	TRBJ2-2	ASNRGGGGELF
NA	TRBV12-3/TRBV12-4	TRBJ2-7	ASSLAPGGYEQY
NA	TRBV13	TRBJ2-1	ASSLSLAGSNEQF
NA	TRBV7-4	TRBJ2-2	ASSNRAGGTGELF
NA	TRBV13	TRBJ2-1	ASSGTGYNEQF
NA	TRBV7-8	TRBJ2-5	ASSSSLLSSVGTQY
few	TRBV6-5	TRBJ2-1	ASREGAWGVKNEQF
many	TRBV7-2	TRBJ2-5	ASSLNMQETQY
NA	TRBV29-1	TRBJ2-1	SVVGASGSSYNEQF
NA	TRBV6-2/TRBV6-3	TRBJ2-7	ASSSHHYEQY
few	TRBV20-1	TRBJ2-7	SARDPPSGYEQY
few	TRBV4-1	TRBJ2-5	ASSLTQGNWVETQY
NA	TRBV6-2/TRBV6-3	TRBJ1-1	ASSYMGTGETEAF
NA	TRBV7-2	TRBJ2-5	ASSPSGTKETQY
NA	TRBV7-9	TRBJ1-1	ASSLVLGGNTEAF
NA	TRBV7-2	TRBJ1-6	ASSLVGGRSPLH
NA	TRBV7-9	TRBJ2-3	ASSLVEPTDTQY
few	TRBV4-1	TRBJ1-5	ASSQGFGGNQPQH
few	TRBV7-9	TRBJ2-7	ASSLERFRMQY
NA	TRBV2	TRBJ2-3	ASRDRQTDTQY
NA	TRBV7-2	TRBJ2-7	ASSLMGNEQY
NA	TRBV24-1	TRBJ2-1	ATSGDRERKPPRNEQF